Following are 25 T cell receptor beta chains from one sample sequenced in a study of blood T cell repertoires in COVID-19. Some clones are missing from TCRdb's copy, which holds only in-frame ones; the method was immunoSEQ multiplex PCR. Counted here are 50,000 to 75,000 clones, 65% to 80% occurring once; the ten biggest clones make up roughly 4.8%. Specimen: peripheral blood. These receptors originate from a human donor in a cohort sampled during active COVID-19.

The genes are TRBV19 and TRBJ2-3, with 9 bases identical to TRBD2. The CDR3 length is 16 residues. J gave up 1 base and V 2 bases, and 4 bases lay outside the gene matches. Germline CDR1 and CDR2: LNHDA and SQIVND (reference sequence). Here the CDR3 DNA reads TGTGCCAGTAGTATATGGCGGGGGGGAGGCACAGATACGCAGTATTTT. Protein: CASSIWRGGGTDTQYF.

The chain combines TRBV24-1 with TRBJ1-1; a weak D match, TRBD1 (5 bases). The germline CDR1 and CDR2 sequences are KGHDR and SFDVKD. Trimming left V 9 bases short and J 1 base short, with 5 bases between. The CDR3 covers 11 residues. CDR3 DNA sequence: TGTGCCACCCAGGGGAACACTGAAGCTTTCTTT. This encodes CATQGNTEAFF.

V gene TRBV4-1 combines with J gene TRBJ2-5, with 11 positions matching TRBD2. V trimming: 2 bases; J trimming: 1 base; junction bases outside the gene matches: 3. The CDR3 is 16 residues long. Germline V CDR1 and CDR2: MGHRA, YSYEKL. The CDR3 DNA reads TGCGCCAGCAGCCAAAATAGCGGGGGGGCCCAAGAGACCCAGTACTTC. It codes for CASSQNSGGAQETQYF.

The chain joins TRBV9 to TRBJ2-1, with D possibly being TRBD1 (6 bases). With 4 bases removed from V and 5 bases from J, the gap between germline ends came to 10 bases. The CDR3 spans 13 residues. Germline CDR1 and CDR2: SGDLS and YYNGEE. The CDR3, as DNA: TGTGCCAGCAGCCTGGACAGCGACAATGAGCAGTTCTTC. Translation gives CASSLDSDNEQFF.

The chain employs TRBV30 and TRBJ1-1; D possibly corresponds to TRBD1 (6 bases). V was shortened by 1 base and J by 0 bases, with 6 bases between the two germline ends. Germline CDR1 and CDR2: GTSNPN and SVGIG (reference sequence). The CDR3 is made up of 13 amino acids. CDR3: CAWSGTVNTEAFF. The DNA for the CDR3 is TGTGCCTGGAGTGGGACAGTGAACACTGAAGCTTTCTTT.

This clone has a count of ten or more. The chain is built from TRBV18 and TRBJ1-2, with TRBD1 matching over 7 bases. This CDR3 is 16 amino acids long. V lost 3 bases, J lost 2 bases, and 9 bases stayed unmatched. Germline V CDR1 and CDR2: KGHSH, LQKENI. CDR3: CASSPNNGQANYGYTF. The CDR3 DNA reads TGTGCCAGCTCACCGAACAACGGACAGGCCAACTATGGCTACACCTTC.

The chain has TRBV11-2 and TRBJ1-4, with D possibly matching TRBD1 (6 bases). V was trimmed by 7 bases and J by 7 bases, leaving 16 bases between them. There are 14 residues in the CDR3. Germline V gene sequence: CDR1 SGHAT, CDR2 FQNNGV. The CDR3 DNA reads TGTGCCAGCACCCGGGGGGGGGCGCCTGAAAAACTGTTTTTT. Amino acid sequence: CASTRGGAPEKLFF.

V is TRBV7-7 and J is TRBJ2-3; 8 positions agree with TRBD1. Germline V gene sequence: CDR1 SSHAT, CDR2 FNYEAQ (reference sequence). The V segment lost 5 bases and the J segment 6 bases; nucleotides outside the gene matches: 13. The CDR3 is 16 amino acids. The DNA for the CDR3 is TGTGCCAGCAGCCCCCTAGACACAGGGGGTAGCGATACGCAGTATTTT. It yields the protein CASSPLDTGGSDTQYF.

A single count supports this clone. The chain uses TRBV5-1 and TRBJ2-1, with TRBD1 identical over 7 bases. With 4 bases clipped from V and 6 bases from J, the junction kept 7 bases outside the gene matches. The CDR3 has 14 amino acids. CDR1 and CDR2 (germline): SGHRS, YFSETQ. In nucleotides, the CDR3 is TGCGCCAGCAGCCCGGTCGCAGGGGGCAATGAGCAGTTCTTC. This encodes CASSPVAGGNEQFF.

The rearrangement uses TRBV12-3 or TRBV12-4 and TRBJ1-2, with D maybe TRBD1 (6 bases). V dropped 6 bases and J dropped 8 bases, with 16 bases sitting between them. The CDR3 sequence is 13 residues long. CDR3 in DNA: TGTGCCAGCAGGGACAGCTATACTATGGGCTACACCTTC. It specifies CASRDSYTMGYTF.

This clone occurred a few times. The chain employs TRBV6-2 or TRBV6-3 and TRBJ2-1, with 10 nucleotides matching TRBD1. Germline-derived CDR1 and CDR2 are MNHEY and SVGEGT. There are 15 residues in the CDR3. The ends lost 4 bases at V and 3 bases at J; junction bases unmatched: 3. The CDR3 nucleotides read TGTGCCAGCAGTTTGACAGGGGGCTTCTACAATGAGCAGTTCTTC. Translation gives CASSLTGGFYNEQFF.

The chain recombines TRBV6-6 with TRBJ1-4, with a weak D call TRBD1 (5 bases). Looked up from germline, CDR1 is MNHNY and CDR2 is SVGAGI (reference sequence). This CDR3 is built from 13 residues. V was cut by 5 bases and J by 8 bases, with 12 bases left in between. The CDR3 here is CASSTSGGEKLFF. CDR3 nucleotide sequence: TGTGCCAGCAGTACCTCTGGGGGGGAAAAACTGTTTTTT.

CDR3 sequence: CASSLPSGIGYTF. The CDR3 DNA reads TGTGCCAGCAGCCTCCCATCCGGGATTGGCTACACCTTC. The V gene is TRBV7-2, the J gene TRBJ1-2; D unclear. CDR1 is SGHTA and CDR2 is FQGNSA in the germline V gene. Trimming pared 5 bases from V and 7 bases from J, leaving 14 bases between. The CDR3 runs 13 residues.

This chain connects TRBV29-1 to TRBJ1-2, with D perhaps TRBD1 (6 bases). V lost 5 bases, J lost 0 bases, and 13 bases lay in between. This CDR3 has 14 amino acids. From germline, CDR1 is SQVTM and CDR2 ANQGSEA. CDR3 in DNA: TGCAGCGTTCCCTCGACAGGTACTAACTATGGCTACACCTTC. It translates to CSVPSTGTNYGYTF.

The chain couples TRBV11-3 to TRBJ2-3; D not resolved. In germline, CDR1 is SGHNT, CDR2 YENEEA. The V and J ends lost 0 bases and 6 bases respectively, with 7 bases between them. There are 13 residues in the CDR3. The CDR3 bases are TGTGCCAGCAGCTTAGATTCGACTGATACGCAGTATTTT. Amino acid sequence: CASSLDSTDTQYF.

The CDR3 sequence is CASTTTRRGAYGYTF. CDR3 nucleotides: TGTGCCAGCACCACCACCCGACGGGGGGCCTATGGCTACACCTTC. The chain is built from TRBV11-2 and TRBJ1-2; a weak D match, TRBD1 (6 bases). CDR1 and CDR2 (germline): SGHAT, FQNNGV. V was trimmed by 7 bases and J by 4 bases, leaving 19 bases between them. The CDR3 runs 15 residues. Looking up the rest from reference TRBV11-2 and TRBJ1-2 gives the full variable domain: EAGVAQSPRYKIIEKRQSVAFWCNPISGHATLYWYQQILGQGPKLLIQFQNNGVVDDSQLPKDRFSAERLKGVDSTLKIQPAKLEDSAVYLCASTTTRRGAYGYTFGSGTRLTVV.

This chain connects TRBV18 to TRBJ1-1; no clear D. Per the germline V gene, CDR1 is KGHSH and CDR2 is LQKENI. Trimming removed 2 bases at V and 0 bases at J, with 10 bases between. CDR3 length: 15 amino acids. The CDR3 region is CASSPVAVLNTEAFF. In DNA, the CDR3 is TGTGCCAGCTCACCAGTGGCAGTATTGAACACTGAAGCTTTCTTT. The full variable domain, its missing parts supplied by reference TRBV18 and TRBJ1-1, is NAGVMQNPRHLVRRRGQEARLRCSPMKGHSHVYWYRQLPEEGLKFMVYLQKENIIDESGMPKERFSAEFPKEGPSILRIQQVVRGDSAAYFCASSPVAVLNTEAFFGQGTRLTVV.

The genes are TRBV19 and TRBJ2-3, with a possible D match to TRBD1 (5 bases). Germline V lookup: CDR1 LNHDA, CDR2 SQIVND (reference sequence). V shed 5 bases and J shed 7 bases, with 19 bases lying between them. The CDR3 extends over 15 amino acids. The CDR3 spells CASSQQVLGDHTQYF. The CDR3 DNA reads as TGTGCCAGTAGTCAGCAGGTTCTAGGGGATCATACGCAGTATTTT.

V usage is TRBV28 and J usage is TRBJ1-1; 7 bases line up with TRBD1. The junction had 4 bases not matched to a gene; V was cut back by 2 bases and J by 1 base. CDR1 is MDHEN, CDR2 SYDVKM, per germline. CDR3 size: 15 residues. The CDR3 DNA reads TGTGCCAGCAGTTTACTGGGACAGAGGAACACTGAAGCTTTCTTT. As protein: CASSLLGQRNTEAFF.

This clone was seen only a few times. V gene TRBV4-1 combines with J gene TRBJ2-5; TRBD2 agrees at 10 bases. After removal of 3 bases from V and 3 bases from J, the junction contained 4 bases not matched to a gene. CDR3 length: 15 residues. CDR1 and CDR2 (germline): MGHRA, YSYEKL. The CDR3: CASSQGGLAEETQYF. The CDR3 DNA is TGCGCCAGCAGCCAGGGAGGACTAGCGGAAGAGACCCAGTACTTC.

The chain has TRBV7-2 and TRBJ2-1, with unresolved D. Trimming pared 5 bases from V and 2 bases from J, leaving 4 bases between. CDR3 length equals 12 residues. CDR1 is SGHTA, CDR2 FQGNSA, per germline. This CDR3 reads CASSQTYNEQFF. DNA for the CDR3: TGTGCCAGCAGCCAGACCTACAATGAGCAGTTCTTC.

V gene TRBV20-1 combines with J gene TRBJ2-1; 8 bases agree with TRBD2. CDR3 length equals 13 residues. The ends lost 3 bases at V and 7 bases at J; junction bases unmatched: 5. The V gene's germline CDR1 is DFQATT and CDR2 SNEGSKA (reference sequence). This CDR3 is CSASRGGPNEQFF. The CDR3 region has the DNA TGCAGTGCTAGTCGGGGGGGCCCTAATGAGCAGTTCTTC.

This chain joins TRBV3-1 (or the pseudogene TRBV3-2) and TRBJ2-3, with D possibly matching TRBD1 (5 bases). Germline V gene data show CDR1 as LGHDT and CDR2 as YNNKEL (reference sequence). The CDR3 covers 16 residues. The V end was cut by 6 bases, the J end by 0 bases, with 16 bases between. The CDR3, as DNA: TGTGCCAGCAGGAGACAGCACCTATCTAGCACAGATACGCAGTATTTT. It encodes CASRRQHLSSTDTQYF.

The chain has TRBV4-3 and TRBJ2-3, with 8 bases matching TRBD2. Germline V gene lookup returns CDR1 LGHNA and CDR2 YSLEER. V trimming: 4 bases; J trimming: 4 bases; junction bases outside the gene matches: 13. The CDR3 runs to 17 residues. The CDR3 sequence: CASSLKFRGGPSDTQYF. The CDR3 bases are TGCGCCAGCAGCCTCAAGTTTCGGGGGGGGCCCTCAGATACGCAGTATTTT.

The CDR3 loop is CASTGQGAVTEAFF. The DNA for the CDR3 is TGTGCCAGCACCGGACAGGGGGCGGTCACTGAAGCTTTCTTT. The chain couples TRBV6-5 to TRBJ1-1; 11 bases line up with TRBD1. Trimming removed 7 bases from V and 4 bases from J; junction bases left unmatched: 5. This CDR3 has 14 amino acids. Germline loops: CDR1 MNHEY, CDR2 SVGAGI.